This paragraph covers one T cell receptor (beta chain) sequence. This record belongs to a study of control samples from healthy donors and cancer patients. The CDR3 has 15 residues. V was shortened by 0 bases and J by 3 bases, with 9 bases between the two germline ends. Germline V gene data show CDR1 as SGHRS and CDR2 as YFSETQ. The protocol was immunoSEQ multiplex PCR, while the TCRdb copy is restricted to in-frame clones and leaves out a portion. The sample shows 90,000 to 100,000 clones, approximately 88% of them seen only once. The chain joins TRBV5-1 to TRBJ2-2; D gene unclear. The origin of this receptor is a man between 65 and 85 years old with lung cancer. Sequenced material: PBMCs. Here the CDR3 reads CASSLGFMDTGELFF. CDR3 nucleotide sequence: TGCGCCAGCAGCTTGGGTTTTATGGACACCGGGGAGCTGTTTTTT.